Listed below are T cell receptor beta chains from one sample, sequenced in a study of cytomegalovirus exposure and HLA in healthy donors. The method was immunoSEQ multiplex PCR; TCRdb's version includes in-frame clones alone and lacks a portion of them. Reported are around 100,000 clones; the ten largest clones contain about 3.8%. The sequencing input was PBMCs. These TCRs come from a man aged 25 to 40 in good health and CMV-seronegative. The CDR3 runs from the conserved cysteine through the conserved F or W. D genes are given only for firm matches.

TRBJ2-7 TRBV6-1 TRBD1 CASSGGQGLEQYF TGTGCCAGCAGTGGTGGACAGGGGTTAGAGCAGTACTTC
TRBJ1-2 TRBV20-1 NA CSTQGSMGYTF TGCTCTACACAGGGATCGATGGGCTACACCTTC
TRBJ2-1 TRBV6-1 TRBD2 CASSERGGGGRDRQFF TGTGCCAGCAGTGAAAGAGGCGGGGGGGGCCGCGACCGGCAGTTCTTC
TRBJ1-1 TRBV5-6 NA CASSFREGRTEAFF TGTGCCAGCAGCTTCCGGGAGGGGAGAACTGAAGCTTTCTTT
TRBJ2-3 TRBV7-3 NA CASSLISTDTQYF TGTGCCAGCAGCTTAATAAGCACAGATACGCAGTATTTT
TRBJ2-7 TRBV5-6 NA CASSLYKGHYSYEQYF TGTGCCAGCAGCTTGTATAAGGGGCATTACTCCTACGAGCAGTACTTC
TRBJ1-2 TRBV28 TRBD1 CASSQGGQVDYGYTF TGTGCCAGCAGTCAAGGCGGACAGGTCGACTATGGCTACACCTTC
TRBJ2-2 TRBV5-4 NA CASSQSTGPGTGELFF TGTGCCAGCAGCCAGAGCACAGGGCCTGGGACCGGGGAGCTGTTTTTT
TRBJ1-6 TRBV7-8 TRBD1 CASSLITGGNSPLHF TGTGCCAGCAGCTTAATCACAGGGGGTAATTCACCCCTCCACTTT
TRBJ1-2 TRBV29-1 NA CSVQGYNYGYTF TGCAGCGTTCAGGGTTACAACTATGGCTACACCTTC
TRBJ2-1 TRBV29-1 NA CSVVIRSYNEQFF TGCAGCGTTGTCATCAGATCCTACAATGAGCAGTTCTTC
TRBJ2-5 TRBV4-2 NA CASSQESSGGRETQYF TGTGCCAGCAGCCAAGAAAGCTCGGGGGGCCGTGAGACCCAGTACTTC
TRBJ1-4 TRBV7-2 TRBD1 CASSLGTGWREKLFF TGTGCCAGCAGCTTGGGGACAGGGTGGAGGGAAAAACTGTTTTTT
TRBJ2-2 TRBV11-1 NA CASSLTGDTGELFF TGTGCCAGCAGCTTAACGGGAGACACCGGGGAGCTGTTTTTT
TRBJ1-4 TRBV10-3 TRBD1 CAISGTGGLGAEKLFF TGTGCCATTTCCGGGACAGGGGGCCTCGGCGCTGAAAAACTGTTTTTT
TRBJ2-4 TRBV18 NA CASSPDILAKNIQYF TGTGCCAGCTCACCTGACATTCTAGCCAAAAACATTCAGTACTTC
TRBJ2-1 TRBV11-2 TRBD2 CASSPEGTSYNEQFF TGTGCCAGCAGCCCCGAAGGGACTAGCTATAATGAGCAGTTCTTC
TRBJ1-2 TRBV12-5 NA CASGLTVGGYTF TGTGCTAGTGGTCTCACGGTGGGCGGCTACACCTTC
TRBJ1-5 TRBV6-5 TRBD1 CASRRGQGNQPQHF TGTGCCAGCAGAAGGGGACAGGGAAATCAGCCCCAGCATTTT
TRBJ1-3 TRBV25-1 NA CASSEFRGSGNTIYF TGTGCCAGCAGTGAATTTCGGGGGTCTGGAAACACCATATATTTT
TRBJ2-1 TRBV5-1 TRBD1 CASMLGDRYNEQFF TGCGCCAGCATGCTTGGGGACAGATACAATGAGCAGTTCTTC
TRBJ1-2 TRBV5-4 NA CASSLGQHNYGYTF TGTGCCAGCAGCTTGGGACAGCATAACTATGGCTACACCTTC
TRBJ1-2 TRBV7-2 NA CASTFGGGQEARTF TGTGCCAGCACCTTTGGGGGGGGGCAGGAGGCCAGGACCTTC
TRBJ2-3 TRBV5-4 TRBD2 CASSPGLASTDTQYF TGTGCCAGCAGCCCGGGACTAGCTAGCACAGATACGCAGTATTTT
TRBJ1-4 TRBV5-4 TRBD1 CASSLGGQSDEKLFF TGTGCCAGCAGCTTGGGGGGACAGTCAGATGAAAAACTGTTTTTT
TRBJ1-1 TRBV7-3 TRBD1 CASTKTGGNTEAFF TGTGCCAGCACCAAGACAGGGGGGAACACTGAAGCTTTCTTT
TRBJ1-2 TRBV6-5 NA CASTRRVGYGYTF TGTGCCAGCACACGGAGGGTCGGCTATGGCTACACCTTC
TRBJ2-5 TRBV19 TRBD1 CASSDRGGIETQYF TGTGCCAGTAGTGACAGGGGGGGAATAGAGACCCAGTACTTC
TRBJ1-1 TRBV7-9 TRBD1 CASSLTGQGNTEAFF TGTGCCAGCAGCTTAACCGGACAGGGGAACACTGAAGCTTTCTTT
TRBJ2-7 TRBV18 TRBD1 CASSPTPGQGAYEQYF TGTGCCAGCTCACCAACCCCGGGACAGGGGGCCTACGAGCAGTACTTC
TRBJ1-1 TRBV7-6 NA CASSLVGEQMNTEAFF TGTGCCAGCAGCTTAGTAGGGGAACAAATGAACACTGAAGCTTTCTTT
TRBJ2-7 TRBV18 NA CASSPWITSSSYEQYF TGTGCCAGCTCACCATGGATCACTAGCTCATCCTACGAGCAGTACTTC
TRBJ1-6 TRBV13 TRBD1 CASSLEGQGFNSPLHF TGTGCCAGCAGCTTAGAAGGACAGGGATTTAATTCACCCCTCCACTTT
TRBJ1-2 TRBV6-5 TRBD1 CASSWTGGLPYGYTF TGTGCCAGCAGTTGGACAGGGGGTTTGCCTTATGGCTACACCTTC
TRBJ2-1 TRBV18 TRBD1 CASSPGTVYNEQFF TGTGCCAGCTCACCCGGGACAGTCTACAATGAGCAGTTCTTC
TRBJ1-6 TRBV7-2 TRBD1 CASSTGQGGNSPLHF TGTGCCAGCAGCACCGGACAGGGCGGTAATTCACCCCTCCACTTT
TRBJ1-4 TRBV5-6 TRBD1 CASSRRQGGNEKLFF TGTGCCAGCAGCCGCCGACAGGGTGGAAATGAAAAACTGTTTTTT
TRBJ2-7 TRBV5-1 TRBD1 CASSSRTGAYEQYF TGCGCCAGCAGCTCCCGGACAGGAGCCTACGAGCAGTACTTC
TRBJ1-5 TRBV4-1 NA CASSQGGWDLSNQPQHF TGCGCCAGCAGCCAAGGCGGGTGGGACTTAAGCAATCAGCCCCAGCATTTT
TRBJ2-3 TRBV5-1 TRBD2 CASSLGRGGTDTQYF TGCGCCAGCAGCTTGGGGCGGGGGGGCACAGATACGCAGTATTTT